Each of the 27 T cell receptor beta chains below was sequenced from the same sample in a study of blood T cells in healthy people across ages. Together with a sample-barcoded 5' primer, a J-beta primer mix was included in a second PCR lasting about 7 to 12 cycles. In TCRdb, the 5' RACE reads were re-called with MiXCR into one record per CDR3 protein. The sample has about 580,000 distinct CDR3 sequences, around 50% seen once. Sequenced: blood. The receptors originated from a man aged 80 or over in good health.

On this clonotype itself: This CDR3 fails to terminate in the conserved phenylalanine or tryptophan, so it likely reflects a read error. The chain joins TRBV7-2 to TRBJ1-2, with D possibly matching TRBD1 (5 bases). This CDR3 comprises 15 residues. The germline gives CDR1 SGHTA, CDR2 FQGNSA. The V gene lost 1 base and the J gene lost 5 bases, with 14 bases spanning the gap. CDR3 DNA: TGTGCCAGCAGCTTAGAGGGGCAGGGAAATTATGGCTACACCGTC. Its translation: CASSLEGQGNYGYTV.

The chain employs TRBV20-1 and TRBJ2-5; D unclear. CDR3 length: 12 residues. Trimming cost V 8 bases and J 5 bases, with 15 bases left between them. Germline V gene sequence: CDR1 DFQATT, CDR2 SNEGSKA (reference sequence). CDR3 amino acids: CSLIVGRETQYF. The DNA for the CDR3 is TGCAGTCTCATCGTCGGTAGGGAGACCCAGTACTTC.

The genes are TRBV7-2 and TRBJ1-6; 9 bases fit TRBD1. V was pared by 4 bases and J by 9 bases, with 7 bases of the junction left unmatched. The CDR3 runs to 15 residues. Germline CDR1 and CDR2: SGHTA and FQGNSA. CDR3 protein: CASSSTGGGGSPLHF. DNA of the CDR3: TGTGCCAGCAGCTCGACAGGGGGAGGTGGTTCACCCCTCCACTTT.

The chain recombines TRBV9 with TRBJ1-5, with D uncertain. The germline V and J ends were trimmed by 0 bases and 0 bases, with 7 bases remaining between them. CDR3 length: 15 amino acids. Germline V lookup: CDR1 SGDLS, CDR2 YYNGEE. Here the CDR3 DNA reads TGTGCCAGCAGCGTAGGGCCGCATAGCAATCAGCCCCAGCATTTT. Translated, it gives CASSVGPHSNQPQHF.

This clonotype appeared a few times. V gene TRBV6-4 combines with J gene TRBJ1-1; D unclear. The ends were cut back, 7 bases at V and 0 bases at J, with 12 bases in the middle. The germline V gene encodes CDR1 MRHNA and CDR2 SNTAGT. The CDR3 spans 14 residues. The CDR3 loop reads CASKYQALNTEAFF. DNA for the CDR3: TGTGCCAGCAAATACCAGGCACTGAACACTGAAGCTTTCTTT.

The chain has TRBV7-9 and TRBJ1-2; D not certain. This CDR3 is built from 15 residues. The germline V gene has CDR1 SEHNR and CDR2 FQNEAQ (reference sequence). Trimming pared 5 bases from V and 2 bases from J, leaving 15 bases between. This chain's CDR3 is CASSQNDRENYGYTF. CDR3 sequence (DNA): TGTGCCAGCAGCCAAAATGACCGCGAGAACTATGGCTACACCTTC.

V and J are TRBV29-1 and TRBJ1-2, with D perhaps TRBD1 (5 bases). Trimming pared 2 bases from V and 7 bases from J, leaving 14 bases between. The CDR3 loop spans 13 amino acids. In germline, CDR1 is SQVTM, CDR2 ANQGSEA. This CDR3 is CSVESGPDGGYTF. The CDR3, as DNA: TGCAGCGTTGAATCGGGACCCGACGGTGGCTACACCTTC.

The gene calls are TRBV7-2 and TRBJ2-1; D is unclear. CDR3 length: 12 residues. Germline V gene data show CDR1 as SGHTA and CDR2 as FQGNSA. The ends were cut back, 5 bases at V and 11 bases at J, with 13 bases in the middle. CDR3 in DNA: TGTGCCAGCAGCCGGACGTGGAATAAGCAGTTCTTC. It translates to CASSRTWNKQFF.

This clonotype appeared a few times. A read error may be the cause here, since a much bigger clone is one base away. The rearrangement links TRBV6-6 to TRBJ1-1; D is unresolved. Germline lookup yields CDR1 MNHNY and CDR2 SVGAGI (reference sequence). The V gene lost 3 bases and the J gene lost 10 bases, with 9 bases spanning the gap. The CDR3 is 11 residues long. The CDR3 sequence: CASSYSVGAFF. Written as DNA, the CDR3 is TGTGCCAGCAGTTATTCGGTCGGAGCTTTCTTT.

The gene calls are TRBV14 and TRBJ2-7; no reliable D call. The length of the CDR3 is 12 residues. The V gene lost 0 bases and the J gene lost 6 bases, with 6 bases spanning the gap. Germline values: CDR1 SGHDN, CDR2 FVKESK. Here the CDR3 DNA reads TGTGCCAGCAGCCAAGATCTGGGCGAGCAGTACTTC. Residues: CASSQDLGEQYF.

This sequence joins TRBV7-2 and TRBJ2-1, with a weak D call TRBD2 (5 bases). V was shortened by 4 bases and J by 7 bases, with 11 bases between the two germline ends. In germline, CDR1 is SGHTA, CDR2 FQGNSA. The CDR3 is made up of 13 amino acids. The CDR3 is CASSSRSGNEQFF. CDR3 nucleotide sequence: TGTGCCAGCAGCTCCCGATCGGGGAATGAGCAGTTCTTC.

The V gene is TRBV14, the J gene TRBJ2-7, with D maybe TRBD1 (5 bases). The germline CDR1 and CDR2 sequences are SGHDN and FVKESK. CDR3 length equals 14 residues. V lost 1 base, J lost 3 bases, and 10 bases lay in between. CDR3 in DNA: TGTGCCAGCAGCCAAGCGGCAGGGTACTACGAGCAGTACTTC. This codes for CASSQAAGYYEQYF. Looking up the rest from reference TRBV14 and TRBJ2-7 gives the full variable domain: EAGVTQFPSHSVIEKGQTVTLRCDPISGHDNLYWYRRVMGKEIKFLLHFVKESKQDESGMPNNRFLAERTGGTYSTLKVQPAELEDSGVYFCASSQAAGYYEQYFGPGTRLTVT.

This clonotype was detected a few times. This chain links TRBV4-3 with TRBJ1-2; D gene ambiguous. V gave up 3 bases and J gave up 1 base, with 12 bases separating them. CDR1 is LGHNA, CDR2 YSLEER, per germline. The CDR3 spans 15 residues. CDR3 sequence: CASSQEGSLNYGYTF. CDR3 DNA sequence: TGCGCCAGCAGCCAGGAAGGGTCCCTTAACTATGGCTACACCTTC.

This clonotype was observed a handful of times. The chain is built from TRBV29-1 and TRBJ2-1, with a tentative D call TRBD2 (6 bases). The CDR3 has 12 amino acids. Trimming cost V 6 bases and J 6 bases, with 12 bases left between them. The germline V gene encodes CDR1 SQVTM and CDR2 ANQGSEA. The chain's CDR3 is CSVQAGFNEQFF. The CDR3 nucleotides read TGCAGCGTCCAAGCGGGCTTCAATGAGCAGTTCTTC.

This chain joins TRBV11-2 and TRBJ2-7; D call uncertain. Germline-derived CDR1 and CDR2 are SGHAT and FQNNGV. Deletions cut 2 bases from V and 6 bases from J, with 8 bases between. This CDR3 comprises 12 residues. This CDR3 is CASSLSAAEQYF. The DNA of the CDR3 is TGTGCCAGCAGCTTATCGGCTGCCGAGCAGTACTTC.

The CDR3: CASSVSGGVADEQYF. The CDR3 DNA reads TGTGCCAGCAGCGTGAGCGGGGGGGTCGCAGACGAGCAGTACTTC. This chain joins TRBV7-2 and TRBJ2-7; 10 nucleotides align to TRBD2. V trimming: 5 bases; J trimming: 5 bases; junction bases outside the gene matches: 9. This CDR3 region has 15 residues. Germline-derived CDR1 and CDR2 are SGHTA and FQGNSA.

The rearrangement links TRBV24-1 to TRBJ2-6; TRBD2 might be the D (6 bases). CDR1 KGHDR and CDR2 SFDVKD come from the germline V gene. The V and J ends lost 4 bases and 0 bases respectively, with 9 bases between them. The CDR3 spans 16 residues. The CDR3 here is CATSESGSSGANVLTF. The CDR3 nucleotides are TGTGCCACCAGTGAGTCCGGGAGCTCTGGGGCCAACGTCCTGACTTTC.

This clonotype was found a few times. The chain links TRBV29-1 to TRBJ1-2; 11 bases map to TRBD1. V shed 4 bases and J 6 bases; nucleotides not matched to a gene: 10. This CDR3 region has 15 residues. Germline lookup yields CDR1 SQVTM and CDR2 ANQGSEA. DNA of the CDR3: TGCAGCGTTGTTCGGTGGGACAGGGGGTACCATGGCTACACCTTC. Translation: CSVVRWDRGYHGYTF.

This clonotype was counted ten times or more. The J gene is TRBJ1-2, the V gene TRBV6-5; 10 nucleotides line up with TRBD1. Germline V lookup: CDR1 MNHEY, CDR2 SVGAGI. This CDR3 is built from 14 residues. V lost 6 bases and J lost 4; bases outside the gene matches: 5. CDR3 in DNA: TGTGCCAGCAGCCGCGGACAGGGGGGCTATGGCTACACCTTC. This codes for CASSRGQGGYGYTF.

This chain uses TRBV7-2 with TRBJ1-5; no clear D gene. In germline, CDR1 is SGHTA, CDR2 FQGNSA. The CDR3 is 14 residues long. Trimming stripped 4 bases from V and 2 bases from J, with 9 bases between. The CDR3 sequence: CASSSLWGNQPQHF. The CDR3 DNA sequence: TGTGCCAGCAGCTCTTTATGGGGCAATCAGCCCCAGCATTTT.

V and J are TRBV10-3 and TRBJ2-7; tentatively, D is TRBD1 (6 bases). The CDR3 spans 13 residues. V gave up 5 bases and J gave up 9 bases, with 17 bases separating them. The germline V gene encodes CDR1 ENHRY and CDR2 SYGVKD. CDR3 in amino acids: CAISRTEGHVQYF. As DNA, the CDR3 is TGTGCCATCAGTCGGACAGAAGGACATGTGCAGTACTTC.

V and J are TRBV4-2 and TRBJ2-1; TRBD2 agrees at 8 bases. Germline-derived CDR1 and CDR2 are LGHNA and YNFKEQ. V lost 2 bases, J lost 8 bases, and 8 bases stayed unmatched. The CDR3 is made up of 15 amino acids. CDR3 bases: TGTGCCAGCAGCCAATCGGGAGGGAACAACTATGAGCAGTTCTTC. It yields the protein CASSQSGGNNYEQFF.

V is TRBV6-5 and J is TRBJ1-2; weak D call: TRBD1 (6 bases). CDR3 length: 10 amino acids. The germline V gene encodes CDR1 MNHEY and CDR2 SVGAGI. CDR3 coding DNA: TGTGCTCAGTGGGGGCATGGCTACACCTTC. Protein product: CAQWGHGYTF.

This clonotype showed up just a few times. The chain recombines TRBV12-3 or TRBV12-4 with TRBJ2-7, with TRBD2 matching 8 bases. V shed 5 bases and J 2 bases; nucleotides not matched to a gene: 5. The CDR3 sequence is 14 residues long. The CDR3 nucleotides are TGTGCCAGCAGTCAGGGACTAGTTCCCTACGAGCAGTACTTC. Protein product: CASSQGLVPYEQYF.

There are a few counts of this clonotype. This chain links TRBV12-3 or TRBV12-4 with TRBJ1-1, with TRBD1 as a possible D gene (5 bases). V was trimmed by 3 bases and J by 3 bases, leaving 11 bases between them. This CDR3 has 14 amino acids. The CDR3 protein is CASSFSGGDTEAFF. The CDR3 bases are TGTGCCAGCAGTTTCTCGGGGGGAGACACTGAAGCTTTCTTT.

V usage is TRBV11-2 and J usage is TRBJ2-1; 9 nucleotides align to TRBD2. The CDR3 covers 19 residues. Germline CDR1 SGHAT, CDR2 FQNNGV. V shed 0 bases and J 0 bases; nucleotides not matched to a gene: 9. CDR3 in amino acids: CASSLERSGGLSSYNEQFF. Written as DNA, the CDR3 is TGTGCCAGCAGCTTAGAACGAAGCGGGGGGTTATCCTCCTACAATGAGCAGTTCTTC.

This clonotype turned up a few times. The CDR3 DNA sequence: TGTGCCAGCAGTTACTCGAGGGTTCAGCAGGGTGGCTACACCTTC. It specifies CASSYSRVQQGGYTF. The chain has TRBV6-5 and TRBJ1-2; D possibly corresponds to TRBD1 (5 bases). The CDR3 covers 15 residues. The germline V gene encodes CDR1 MNHEY and CDR2 SVGAGI. V lost 0 bases to trimming and J lost 7 bases, with 15 bases between them.